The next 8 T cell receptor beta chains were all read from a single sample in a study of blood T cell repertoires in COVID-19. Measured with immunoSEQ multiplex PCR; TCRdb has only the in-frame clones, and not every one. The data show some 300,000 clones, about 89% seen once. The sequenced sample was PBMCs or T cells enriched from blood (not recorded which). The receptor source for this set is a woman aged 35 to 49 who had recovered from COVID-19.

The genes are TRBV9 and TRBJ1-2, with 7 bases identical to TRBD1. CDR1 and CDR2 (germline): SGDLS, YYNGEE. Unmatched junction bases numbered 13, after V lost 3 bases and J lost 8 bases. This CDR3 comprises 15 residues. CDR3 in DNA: TGTGCCAGCAGCGAGGGAGGTGGACAGGCCGGAGGCTACACCTTC. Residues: CASSEGGGQAGGYTF.

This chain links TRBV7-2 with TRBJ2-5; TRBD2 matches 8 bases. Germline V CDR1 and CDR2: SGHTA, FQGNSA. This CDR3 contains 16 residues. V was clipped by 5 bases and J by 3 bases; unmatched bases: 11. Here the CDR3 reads CASSPGLAAVKETQYF. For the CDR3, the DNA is TGTGCCAGCAGCCCTGGACTAGCCGCGGTGAAAGAGACCCAGTACTTC.

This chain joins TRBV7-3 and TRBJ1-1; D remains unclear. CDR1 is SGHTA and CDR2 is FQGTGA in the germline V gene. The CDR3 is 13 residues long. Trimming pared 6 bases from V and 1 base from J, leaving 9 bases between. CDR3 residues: CASRESGNTEAFF. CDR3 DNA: TGTGCCAGCAGGGAATCAGGGAACACTGAAGCTTTCTTT.

The CDR3 nucleotides are TGTGCCAGCAGTTTGAGACGGAGGACCACAGATACGCAGTATTTT. This translates into CASSLRRRTTDTQYF. The chain combines TRBV6-2 or TRBV6-3 with TRBJ2-3, with a possible D match to TRBD2 (5 bases). V lost 4 bases, J lost 2 bases, and 13 bases lay in between. CDR3 size: 15 residues. From germline, CDR1 is MNHEY and CDR2 SVGEGT.

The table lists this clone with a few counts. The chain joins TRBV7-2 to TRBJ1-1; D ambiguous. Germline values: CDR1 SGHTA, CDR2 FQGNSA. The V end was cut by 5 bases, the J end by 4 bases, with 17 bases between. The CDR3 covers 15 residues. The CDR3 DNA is TGTGCCAGCAGCCTGATCGAGGGATTTAGCACTGAAGCTTTCTTT. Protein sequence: CASSLIEGFSTEAFF.

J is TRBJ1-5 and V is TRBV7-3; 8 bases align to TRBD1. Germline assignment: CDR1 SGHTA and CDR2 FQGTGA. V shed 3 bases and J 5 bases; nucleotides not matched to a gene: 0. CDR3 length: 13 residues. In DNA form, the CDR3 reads TGTGCCAGCAGCTTGACAGGGGATCAGCCCCAGCATTTT. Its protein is CASSLTGDQPQHF.

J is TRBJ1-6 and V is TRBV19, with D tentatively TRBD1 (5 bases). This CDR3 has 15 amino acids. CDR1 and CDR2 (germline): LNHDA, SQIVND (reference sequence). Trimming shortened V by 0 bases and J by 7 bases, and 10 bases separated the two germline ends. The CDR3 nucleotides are TGTGCCAGTAGTATAGATGGGGCCGCGAATTCACCCCTCCACTTT. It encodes CASSIDGAANSPLHF.

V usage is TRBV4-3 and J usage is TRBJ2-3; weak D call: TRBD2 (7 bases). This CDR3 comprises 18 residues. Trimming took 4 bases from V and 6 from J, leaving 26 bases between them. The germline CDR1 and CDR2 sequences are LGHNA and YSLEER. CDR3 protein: CASSPGAKRGALGDTQYF. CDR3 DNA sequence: TGCGCCAGCAGCCCGGGGGCGAAACGGGGGGCTCTAGGGGATACGCAGTATTTT.